Sequencing of this TCR beta chain was carried out in a study of blood T cells in healthy people across ages. Notes on the study in general: Naive T cell percentage by flow cytometry tracked strongly with beta diversity. Estimated diversity that came from one million T cells was considered an underestimate.

The authors extracted at least 6 micrograms of total RNA per sample. With regard to this clonotype: Its antigen is undetermined.

Next came a second PCR, run for roughly 6 to 11 cycles, which used a sample-barcoded 5' primer along with a J-beta primer mix. Each cDNA molecule was tagged by a template-switch adaptor that had 12 random nucleotides. MiXCR, run by TCRdb on the 5' RACE reads, gives a single entry per CDR3 protein. The sample records fewer than 800,000 distinct CDR3 sequences, 20% to 25% being singletons. Per the germline V gene, CDR1 is SGHDN and CDR2 is FVKESK. This CDR3 comprises 16 residues. J gave up 3 bases and V 1 base, and 8 bases lay outside the gene matches. These data were likewise used in another study, on T cells of mothers and their children.

The sequence was obtained from a boy aged 5 to 17 in good health. V usage is TRBV14 and J usage is TRBJ1-1; 7 nucleotides line up with TRBD1. Sequencing input: blood. As DNA, the CDR3 is TGTGCCAGCAGCCAAGCCCCGACAGGGTTTGACACTGAAGCTTTCTTT. Protein sequence: CASSQAPTGFDTEAFF.